This TCR beta chain was identified in a study of blood T cell repertoires in COVID-19. Original processing methods: Amplifying reference gene primers gave estimates of nucleated cell counts. The repertoire was sequenced with immunoSEQ multiplex PCR; TCRdb's copy has only in-frame clones and lacks some. V and J calls and clone size are copied from that table; D and trimming were computed from the DNA. The data show fewer than 250,000 clones, about 85% seen once. Germline V gene data show CDR1 as MDHEN and CDR2 as SYDVKM. With 2 bases removed from V and 3 bases from J, the gap between germline ends came to 14 bases. The CDR3 length is 15 residues.

The sequencing sample was made of peripheral blood. This clonotype was sampled from a man aged 70 or older with acute or convalescent COVID-19. The V and J genes are TRBV28 and TRBJ2-7; D gene ambiguous. This CDR3 is CASSLPSRLNYEQYF. CDR3 bases: TGTGCCAGCAGTTTACCGTCGCGGCTTAACTACGAGCAGTACTTC.